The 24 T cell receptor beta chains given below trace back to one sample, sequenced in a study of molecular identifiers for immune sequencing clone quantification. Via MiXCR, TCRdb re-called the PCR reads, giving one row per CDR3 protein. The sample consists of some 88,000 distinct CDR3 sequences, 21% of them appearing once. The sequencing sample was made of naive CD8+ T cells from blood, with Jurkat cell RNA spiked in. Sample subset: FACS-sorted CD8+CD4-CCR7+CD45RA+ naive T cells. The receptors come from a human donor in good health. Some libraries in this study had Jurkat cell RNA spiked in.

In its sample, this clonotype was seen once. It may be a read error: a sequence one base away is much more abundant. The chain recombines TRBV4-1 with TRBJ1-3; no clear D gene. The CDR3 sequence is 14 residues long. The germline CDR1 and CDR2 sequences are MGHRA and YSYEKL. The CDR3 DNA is TGCGCCAGCAGCACGACCAGATCTGGAAGCACCATATATTTT. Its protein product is CASSTTRSGSTIYF.

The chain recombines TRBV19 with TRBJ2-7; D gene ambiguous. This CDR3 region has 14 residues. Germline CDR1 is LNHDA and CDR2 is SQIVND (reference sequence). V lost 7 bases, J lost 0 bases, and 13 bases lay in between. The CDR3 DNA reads TGTGCCAGTAATTTCCGAGTCAGCTCCTACGAGCAGTACTTC. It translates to CASNFRVSSYEQYF.

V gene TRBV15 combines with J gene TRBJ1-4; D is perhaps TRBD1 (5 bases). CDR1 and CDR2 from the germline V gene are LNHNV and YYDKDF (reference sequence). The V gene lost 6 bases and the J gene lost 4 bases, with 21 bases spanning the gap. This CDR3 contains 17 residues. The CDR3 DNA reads TGTGCCACCAGAATAAACCTTTTTTCGGGACTTAATGAAAAACTGTTTTTT. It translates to CATRINLFSGLNEKLFF.

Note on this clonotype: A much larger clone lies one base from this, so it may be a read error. The CDR3 nucleotides are TGTGCCAGCAGTTTAAAAGGTTGGGATAGTAATGAAAAACTGTTTTTT. Its translation is CASSLKGWDSNEKLFF. The V and J genes are TRBV27 and TRBJ1-4; D gene unclear. The germline CDR1 and CDR2 sequences are MNHEY and SMNVEV (reference sequence). V was cut by 2 bases and J by 4 bases, with 14 bases left in between. The CDR3 loop spans 16 amino acids.

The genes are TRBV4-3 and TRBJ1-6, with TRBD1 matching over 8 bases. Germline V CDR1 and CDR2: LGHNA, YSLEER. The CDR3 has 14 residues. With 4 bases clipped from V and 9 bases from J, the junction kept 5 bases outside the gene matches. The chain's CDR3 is CASSPGQGSSPLHF. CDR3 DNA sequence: TGCGCCAGCAGCCCTGGACAGGGATCTTCACCCCTCCACTTT.

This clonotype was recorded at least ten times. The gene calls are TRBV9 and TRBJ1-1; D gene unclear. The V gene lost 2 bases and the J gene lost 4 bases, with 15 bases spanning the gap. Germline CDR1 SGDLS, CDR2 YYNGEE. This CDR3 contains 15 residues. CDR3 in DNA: TGTGCCAGCAGCGTGGGCAAGGAGCACGGCACTGAAGCTTTCTTT. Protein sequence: CASSVGKEHGTEAFF.

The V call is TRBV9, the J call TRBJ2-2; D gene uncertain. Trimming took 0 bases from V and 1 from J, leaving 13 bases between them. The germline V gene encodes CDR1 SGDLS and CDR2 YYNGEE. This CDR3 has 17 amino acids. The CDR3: CASSVVVGIQNTGELFF. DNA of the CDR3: TGTGCCAGCAGCGTAGTAGTTGGGATTCAGAACACCGGGGAGCTGTTTTTT.

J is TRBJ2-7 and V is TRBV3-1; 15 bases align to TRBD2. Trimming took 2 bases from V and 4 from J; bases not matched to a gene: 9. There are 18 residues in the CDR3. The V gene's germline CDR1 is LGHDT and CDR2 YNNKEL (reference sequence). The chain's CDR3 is CASSQSGTSGGPGYEQYF. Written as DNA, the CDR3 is TGTGCCAGCAGCCAATCCGGGACTAGCGGGGGGCCGGGTTACGAGCAGTACTTC.

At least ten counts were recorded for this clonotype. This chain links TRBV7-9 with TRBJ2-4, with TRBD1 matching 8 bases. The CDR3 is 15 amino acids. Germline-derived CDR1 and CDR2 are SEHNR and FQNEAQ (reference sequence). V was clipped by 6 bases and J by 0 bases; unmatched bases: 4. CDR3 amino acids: CASSGQGLAKNIQYF. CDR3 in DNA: TGTGCCAGCAGTGGACAGGGACTAGCCAAAAACATTCAGTACTTC.

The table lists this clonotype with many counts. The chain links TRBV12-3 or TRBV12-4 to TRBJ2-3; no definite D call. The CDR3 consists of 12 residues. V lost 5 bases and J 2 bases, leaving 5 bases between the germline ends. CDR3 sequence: CASSQATDTQYF. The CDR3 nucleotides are TGTGCCAGCAGTCAGGCCACAGATACGCAGTATTTT.

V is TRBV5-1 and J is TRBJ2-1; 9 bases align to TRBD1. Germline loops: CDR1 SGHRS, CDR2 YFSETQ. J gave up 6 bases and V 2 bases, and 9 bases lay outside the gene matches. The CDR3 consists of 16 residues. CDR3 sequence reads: CASSFPQGALGNEQFF. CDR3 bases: TGCGCCAGCAGCTTCCCACAGGGGGCGCTGGGCAATGAGCAGTTCTTC. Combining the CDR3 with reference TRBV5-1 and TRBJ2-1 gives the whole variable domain KAGVTQTPRYLIKTRGQQVTLSCSPISGHRSVSWYQQTPGQGLQFLFEYFSETQRNKGNFPGRFSGRQFSNSRSEMNVSTLELGDSALYLCASSFPQGALGNEQFFGPGTRLTVL.

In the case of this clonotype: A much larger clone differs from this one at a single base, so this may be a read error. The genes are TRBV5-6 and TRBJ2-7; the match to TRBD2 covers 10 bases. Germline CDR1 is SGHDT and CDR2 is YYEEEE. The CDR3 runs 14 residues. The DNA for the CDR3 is TGTGCCTGCAGCTCCGGACTAGCGGTTTACGAGCAGTACTTC. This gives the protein CACSSGLAVYEQYF.

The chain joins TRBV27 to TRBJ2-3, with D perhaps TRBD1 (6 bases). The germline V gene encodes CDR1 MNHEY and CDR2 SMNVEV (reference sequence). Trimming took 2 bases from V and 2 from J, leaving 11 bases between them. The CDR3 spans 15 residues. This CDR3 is CASSLIGGSTDTQYF. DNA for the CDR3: TGTGCCAGCAGTTTAATAGGGGGTTCCACAGATACGCAGTATTTT.

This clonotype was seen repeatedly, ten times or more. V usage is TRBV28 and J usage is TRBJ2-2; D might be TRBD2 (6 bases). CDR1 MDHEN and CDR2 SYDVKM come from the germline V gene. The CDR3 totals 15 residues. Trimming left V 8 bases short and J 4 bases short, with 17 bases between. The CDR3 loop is CASLTGLASTGELFF. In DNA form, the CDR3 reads TGTGCCAGCCTGACTGGGCTAGCGAGCACCGGGGAGCTGTTTTTT.

The CDR3 DNA is TGTGCCAGCAGCAAACGGAGCCGGGACGGCTTCAATCAGCCCCAGCATTTT. This translates into CASSKRSRDGFNQPQHF. This sequence joins TRBV21-1 and TRBJ1-5; TRBD1 was called by the table and not checked on the DNA. TRBV21-1 is labeled a pseudogene. CDR3 size: 17 residues.

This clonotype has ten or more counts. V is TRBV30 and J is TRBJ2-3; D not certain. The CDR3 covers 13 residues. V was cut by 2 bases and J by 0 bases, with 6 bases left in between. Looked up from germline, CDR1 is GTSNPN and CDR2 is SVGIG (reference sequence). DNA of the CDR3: TGTGCCTGGAGTTATCTTAGCACAGATACGCAGTATTTT. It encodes CAWSYLSTDTQYF.

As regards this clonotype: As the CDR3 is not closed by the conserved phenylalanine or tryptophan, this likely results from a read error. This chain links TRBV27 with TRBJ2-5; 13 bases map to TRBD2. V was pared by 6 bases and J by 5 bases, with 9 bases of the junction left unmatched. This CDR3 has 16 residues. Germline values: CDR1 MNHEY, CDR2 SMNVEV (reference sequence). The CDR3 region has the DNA TGTGCCAGCAGCCCCATCACTAGCGGGAGGGGTGAGACCCAGTACCTC. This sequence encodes CASSPITSGRGETQYL.

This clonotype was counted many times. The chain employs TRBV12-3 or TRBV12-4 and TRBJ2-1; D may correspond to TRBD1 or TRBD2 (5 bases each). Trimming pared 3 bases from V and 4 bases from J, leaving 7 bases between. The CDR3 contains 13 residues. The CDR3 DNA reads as TGTGCCAGCAGTTTCGGGGCTTACAATGAGCAGTTCTTC. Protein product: CASSFGAYNEQFF.

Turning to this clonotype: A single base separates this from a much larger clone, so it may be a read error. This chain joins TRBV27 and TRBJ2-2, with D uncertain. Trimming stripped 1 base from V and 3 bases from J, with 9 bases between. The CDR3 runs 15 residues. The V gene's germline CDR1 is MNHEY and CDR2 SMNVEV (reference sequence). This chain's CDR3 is CASSLWSTDTGELFF. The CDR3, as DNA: TGTGCCAGCAGTTTATGGAGCACGGACACCGGGGAGCTGTTTTTT.

The chain's CDR3 is CASSQDWAGGPWTGELFF. Here the CDR3 DNA reads TGCGCCAGCAGCCAAGATTGGGCGGGAGGGCCATGGACCGGGGAGCTGTTTTTT. This sequence joins TRBV4-3 and TRBJ2-2; 9 bases align to TRBD2. This CDR3 contains 18 residues. With V trimmed by 0 bases and J by 5 bases, 10 bases remained unmatched. CDR1 and CDR2 (germline): LGHNA, YSLEER.

The CDR3 reads CASSISGVGSEQYF. CDR3 DNA: TGTGCCAGTAGTATTAGCGGGGTAGGTAGCGAGCAGTACTTC. This rearrangement joins TRBV19 to TRBJ2-7; 8 bases map to TRBD2. The CDR3 runs to 14 residues. V was clipped by 3 bases and J by 6 bases; unmatched bases: 7. Germline V gives CDR1 LNHDA, CDR2 SQIVND (reference sequence).

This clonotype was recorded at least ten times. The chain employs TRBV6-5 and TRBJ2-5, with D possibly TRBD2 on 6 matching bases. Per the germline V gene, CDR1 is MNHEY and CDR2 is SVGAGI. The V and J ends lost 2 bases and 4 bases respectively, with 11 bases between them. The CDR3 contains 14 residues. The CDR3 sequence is CASSYGFGGETQYF. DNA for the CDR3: TGTGCCAGCAGTTACGGTTTCGGGGGAGAGACCCAGTACTTC.

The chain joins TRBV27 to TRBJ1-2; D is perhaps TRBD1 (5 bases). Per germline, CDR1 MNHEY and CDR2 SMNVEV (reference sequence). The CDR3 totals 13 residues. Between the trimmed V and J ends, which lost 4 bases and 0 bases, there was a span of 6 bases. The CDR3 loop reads CASSWGANYGYTF. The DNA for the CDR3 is TGTGCCAGCAGTTGGGGGGCTAACTATGGCTACACCTTC.

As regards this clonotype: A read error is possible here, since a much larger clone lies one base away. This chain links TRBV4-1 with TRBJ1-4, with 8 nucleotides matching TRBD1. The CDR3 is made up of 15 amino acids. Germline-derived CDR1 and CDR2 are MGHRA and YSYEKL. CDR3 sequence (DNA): TGCGCCAGCAGCCAACCGACAGGGGTTAATGGAAAACTGTTTTTT. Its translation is CASSQPTGVNGKLFF.